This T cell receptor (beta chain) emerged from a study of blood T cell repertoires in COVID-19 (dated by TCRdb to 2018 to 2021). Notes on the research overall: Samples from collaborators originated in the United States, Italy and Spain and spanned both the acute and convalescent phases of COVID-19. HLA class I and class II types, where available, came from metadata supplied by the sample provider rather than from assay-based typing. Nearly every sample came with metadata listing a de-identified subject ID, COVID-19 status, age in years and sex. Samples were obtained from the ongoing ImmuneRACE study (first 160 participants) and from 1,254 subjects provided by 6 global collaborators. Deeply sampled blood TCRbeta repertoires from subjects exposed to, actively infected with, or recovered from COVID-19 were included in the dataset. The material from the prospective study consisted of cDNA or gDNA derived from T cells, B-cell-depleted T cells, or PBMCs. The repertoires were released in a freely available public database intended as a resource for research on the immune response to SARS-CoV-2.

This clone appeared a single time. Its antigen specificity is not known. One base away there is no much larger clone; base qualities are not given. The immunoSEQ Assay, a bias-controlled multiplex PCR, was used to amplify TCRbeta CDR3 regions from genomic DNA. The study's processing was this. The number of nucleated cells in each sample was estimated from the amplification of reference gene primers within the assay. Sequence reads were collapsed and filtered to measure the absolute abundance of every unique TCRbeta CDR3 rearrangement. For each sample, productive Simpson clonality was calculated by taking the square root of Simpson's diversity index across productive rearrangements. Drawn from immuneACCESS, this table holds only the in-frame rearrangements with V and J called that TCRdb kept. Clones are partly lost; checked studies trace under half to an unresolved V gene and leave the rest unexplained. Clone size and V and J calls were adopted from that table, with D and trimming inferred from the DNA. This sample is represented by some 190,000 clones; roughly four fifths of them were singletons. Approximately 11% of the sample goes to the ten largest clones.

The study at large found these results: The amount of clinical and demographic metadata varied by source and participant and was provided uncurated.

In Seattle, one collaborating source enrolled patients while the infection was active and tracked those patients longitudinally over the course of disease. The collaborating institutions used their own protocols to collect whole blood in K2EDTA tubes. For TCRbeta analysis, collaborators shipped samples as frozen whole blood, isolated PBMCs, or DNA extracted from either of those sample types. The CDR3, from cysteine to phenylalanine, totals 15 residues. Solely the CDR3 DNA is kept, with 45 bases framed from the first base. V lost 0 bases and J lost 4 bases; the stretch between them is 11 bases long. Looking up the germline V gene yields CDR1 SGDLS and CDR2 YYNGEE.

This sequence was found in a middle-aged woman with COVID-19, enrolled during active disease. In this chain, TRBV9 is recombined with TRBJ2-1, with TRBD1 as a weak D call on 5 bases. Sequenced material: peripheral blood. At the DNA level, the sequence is TGTGCCAGCAGCGTAGACCAGGGAAGGTACAATGAGCAGTTCTTC. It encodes CASSVDQGRYNEQFF.